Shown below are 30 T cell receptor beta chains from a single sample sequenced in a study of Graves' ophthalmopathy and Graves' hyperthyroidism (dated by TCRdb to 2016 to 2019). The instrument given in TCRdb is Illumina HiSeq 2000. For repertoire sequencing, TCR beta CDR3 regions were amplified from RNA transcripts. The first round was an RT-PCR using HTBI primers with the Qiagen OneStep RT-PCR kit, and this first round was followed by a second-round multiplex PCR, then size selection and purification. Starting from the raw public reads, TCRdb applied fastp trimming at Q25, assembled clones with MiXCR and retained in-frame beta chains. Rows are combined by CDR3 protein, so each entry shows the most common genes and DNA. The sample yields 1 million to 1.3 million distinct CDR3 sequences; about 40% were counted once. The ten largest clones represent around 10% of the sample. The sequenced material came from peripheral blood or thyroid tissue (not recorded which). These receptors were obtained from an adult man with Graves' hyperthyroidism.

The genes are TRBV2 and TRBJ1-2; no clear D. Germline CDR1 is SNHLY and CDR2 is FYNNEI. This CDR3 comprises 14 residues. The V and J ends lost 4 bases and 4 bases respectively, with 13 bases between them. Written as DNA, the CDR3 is TGTGCCAGCAGTGGAGCGGGATCCGTCTATGGCTACACCTTC. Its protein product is CASSGAGSVYGYTF.

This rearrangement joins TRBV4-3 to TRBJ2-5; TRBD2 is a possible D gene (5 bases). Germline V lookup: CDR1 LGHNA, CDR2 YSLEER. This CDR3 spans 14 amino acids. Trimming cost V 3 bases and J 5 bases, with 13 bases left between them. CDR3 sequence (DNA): TGCGCCAGCAGCCAGGGCGGGCGTTGGGAGACCCAGTACTTC. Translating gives CASSQGGRWETQYF.

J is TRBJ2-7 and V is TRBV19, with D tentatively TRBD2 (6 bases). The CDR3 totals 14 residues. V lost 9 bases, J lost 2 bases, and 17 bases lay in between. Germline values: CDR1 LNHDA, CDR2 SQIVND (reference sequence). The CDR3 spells CASRAGSKPYEQYF. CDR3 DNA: TGTGCCAGCCGCGCGGGAAGTAAACCCTACGAGCAGTACTTC. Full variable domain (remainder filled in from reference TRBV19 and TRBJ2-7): DGGITQSPKYLFRKEGQNVTLSCEQNLNHDAMYWYRQDPGQGLRLIYYSQIVNDFQKGDIAEGYSVSREKKESFPLTVTSAQKNPTAFYLCASRAGSKPYEQYFGPGTRLTVT.

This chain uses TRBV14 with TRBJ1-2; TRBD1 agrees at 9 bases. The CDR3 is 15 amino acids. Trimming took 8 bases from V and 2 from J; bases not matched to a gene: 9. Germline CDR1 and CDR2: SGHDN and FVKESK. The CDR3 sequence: CASSHDRGENYGYTF. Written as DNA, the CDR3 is TGTGCCAGCTCACACGACAGGGGGGAGAACTATGGCTACACCTTC.

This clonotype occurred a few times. The CDR3 bases are TGTGCCAGCAGTTTAAGTAAGGGTAGCGGGAGGACCTACGAGCAGTACTTC. The encoded protein is CASSLSKGSGRTYEQYF. The chain recombines TRBV2 with TRBJ2-7; 10 bases fit TRBD2. V was clipped by 5 bases and J by 2 bases; unmatched bases: 12. The CDR3 extends over 17 amino acids. Looked up from germline, CDR1 is SNHLY and CDR2 is FYNNEI.

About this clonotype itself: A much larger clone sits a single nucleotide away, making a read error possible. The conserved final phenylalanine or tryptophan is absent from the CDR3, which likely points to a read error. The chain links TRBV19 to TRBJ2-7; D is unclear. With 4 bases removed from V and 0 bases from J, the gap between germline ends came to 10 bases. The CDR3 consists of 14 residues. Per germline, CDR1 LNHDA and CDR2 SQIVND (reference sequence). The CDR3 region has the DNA TGTGCCAGTAGTAGAGGCTATAGCTCCTACGAGCAGTACCTC. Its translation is CASSRGYSSYEQYL.

The CDR3 region is CAWSGTGSQPQHF. The CDR3 bases are TGTGCCTGGAGTGGAACAGGCAGTCAGCCCCAGCATTTT. The chain recombines TRBV30 with TRBJ1-5, with D perhaps TRBD1 (5 bases). The CDR3 consists of 13 residues. Trimming removed 1 base at V and 6 bases at J, with 10 bases between. Per germline, CDR1 GTSNPN and CDR2 SVGIG (reference sequence).

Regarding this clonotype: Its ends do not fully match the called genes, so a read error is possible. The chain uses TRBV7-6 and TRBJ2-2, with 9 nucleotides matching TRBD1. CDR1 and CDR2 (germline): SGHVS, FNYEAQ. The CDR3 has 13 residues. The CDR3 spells CASSLAPGQGTYF. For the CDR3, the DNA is TGTGCCAGCAGCTTAGCACCGGGACAGGGAACGTATTTT.

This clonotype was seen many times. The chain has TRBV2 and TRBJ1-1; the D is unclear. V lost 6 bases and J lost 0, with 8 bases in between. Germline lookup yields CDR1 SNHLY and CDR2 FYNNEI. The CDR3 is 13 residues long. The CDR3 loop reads CASRGGVNTEAFF. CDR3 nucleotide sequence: TGTGCCAGCAGGGGCGGAGTGAACACTGAAGCTTTCTTT.

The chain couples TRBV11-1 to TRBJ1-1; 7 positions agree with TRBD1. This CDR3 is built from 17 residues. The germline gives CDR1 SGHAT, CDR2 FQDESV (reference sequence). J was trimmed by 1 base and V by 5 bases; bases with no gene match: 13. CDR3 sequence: CASSPLVTGVANTEAFF. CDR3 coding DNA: TGTGCCAGCAGCCCGCTGGTTACAGGGGTGGCGAACACTGAAGCTTTCTTT. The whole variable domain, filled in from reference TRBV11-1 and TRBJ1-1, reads EAEVAQSPRYKITEKSQAVAFWCDPISGHATLYWYRQILGQGPELLVQFQDESVVDDSQLPKDRFSAERLKGVDSTLKIQPAELGDSAMYLCASSPLVTGVANTEAFFGQGTRLTVV.

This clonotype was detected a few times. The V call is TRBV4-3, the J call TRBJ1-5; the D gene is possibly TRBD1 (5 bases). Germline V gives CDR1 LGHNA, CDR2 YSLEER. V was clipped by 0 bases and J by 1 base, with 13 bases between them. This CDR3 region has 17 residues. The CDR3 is CASSQDGTGGSNQPQHF. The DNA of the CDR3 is TGCGCCAGCAGCCAAGACGGAACAGGTGGCAGCAATCAGCCCCAGCATTTT.

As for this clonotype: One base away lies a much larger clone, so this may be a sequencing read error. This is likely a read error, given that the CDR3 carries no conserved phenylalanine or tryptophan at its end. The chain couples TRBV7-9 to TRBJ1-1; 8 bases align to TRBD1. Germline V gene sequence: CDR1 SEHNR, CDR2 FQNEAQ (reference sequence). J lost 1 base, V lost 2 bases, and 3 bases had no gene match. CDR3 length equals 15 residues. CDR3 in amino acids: CASSLQGTGNTEAFL. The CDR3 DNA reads TGTGCCAGCAGCTTACAAGGGACAGGGAACACTGAAGCTTTCCTT.

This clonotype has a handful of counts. CDR3 DNA sequence: TGTGCCAGCAGCTTAAAGGAAAAACTGTTTTTT. Translated: CASSLKEKLFF. The chain combines TRBV13 with TRBJ1-4; D is unresolved. Germline V CDR1 and CDR2: PRHDT, FYEKMQ (reference sequence). This CDR3 spans 11 amino acids. V was pared by 2 bases and J by 8 bases, with 3 bases between.

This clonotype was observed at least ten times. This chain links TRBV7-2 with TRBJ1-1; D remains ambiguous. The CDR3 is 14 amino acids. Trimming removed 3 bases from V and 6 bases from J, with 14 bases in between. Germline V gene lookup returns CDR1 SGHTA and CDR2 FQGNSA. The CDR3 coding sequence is TGTGCCAGCAGCTTTGTCCGGGGAAGGGCTGAAGCTTTCTTT. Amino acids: CASSFVRGRAEAFF.

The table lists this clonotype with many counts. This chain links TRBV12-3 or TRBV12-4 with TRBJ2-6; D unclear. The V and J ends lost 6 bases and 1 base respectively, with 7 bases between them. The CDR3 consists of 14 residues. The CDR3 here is CASSRRSGANVLTF. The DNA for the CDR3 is TGTGCCAGCAGCCGGCGATCTGGGGCCAACGTCCTGACTTTC.

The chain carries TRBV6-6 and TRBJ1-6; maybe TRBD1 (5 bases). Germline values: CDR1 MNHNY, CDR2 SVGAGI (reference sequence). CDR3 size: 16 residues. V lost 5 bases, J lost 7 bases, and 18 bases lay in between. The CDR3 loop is CASSPPGTRGNSPLHF. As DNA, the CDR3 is TGTGCCAGCAGTCCCCCCGGGACCCGGGGAAATTCACCCCTCCACTTT.

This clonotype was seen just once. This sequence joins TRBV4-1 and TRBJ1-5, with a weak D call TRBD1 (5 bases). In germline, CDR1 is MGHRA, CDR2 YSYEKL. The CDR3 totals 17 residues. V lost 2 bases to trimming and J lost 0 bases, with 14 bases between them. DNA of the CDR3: TGCGCCAGCAGCCAATGGACACCCGGCCTTAGCAATCAGCCCCAGCATTTT. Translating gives CASSQWTPGLSNQPQHF.

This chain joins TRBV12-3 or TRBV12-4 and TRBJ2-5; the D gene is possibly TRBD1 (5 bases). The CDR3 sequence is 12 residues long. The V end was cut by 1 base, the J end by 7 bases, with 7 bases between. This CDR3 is CASSLDRWTQYF. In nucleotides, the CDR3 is TGTGCCAGCAGTTTAGACAGGTGGACCCAGTACTTC.

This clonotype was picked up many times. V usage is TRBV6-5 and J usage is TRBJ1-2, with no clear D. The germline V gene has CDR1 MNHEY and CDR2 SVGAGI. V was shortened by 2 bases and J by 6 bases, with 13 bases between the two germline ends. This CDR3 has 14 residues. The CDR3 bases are TGTGCCAGCAGTTACCTACCCCCGGGAGATGGCTACACCTTC. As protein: CASSYLPPGDGYTF.

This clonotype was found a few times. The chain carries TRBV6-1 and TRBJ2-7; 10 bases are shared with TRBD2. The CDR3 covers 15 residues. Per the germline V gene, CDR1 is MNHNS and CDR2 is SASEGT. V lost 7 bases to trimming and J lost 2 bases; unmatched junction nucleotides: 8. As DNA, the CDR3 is TGTGCCAGCACCGGGACTAGCGCGACGACCTACGAGCAGTACTTC. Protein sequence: CASTGTSATTYEQYF.

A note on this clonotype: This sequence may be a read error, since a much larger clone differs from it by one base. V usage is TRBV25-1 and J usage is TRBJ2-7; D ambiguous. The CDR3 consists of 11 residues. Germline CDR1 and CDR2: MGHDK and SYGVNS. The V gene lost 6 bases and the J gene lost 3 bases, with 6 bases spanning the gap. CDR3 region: CASSHVYEQYF. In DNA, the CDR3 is TGTGCCAGCAGCCACGTCTACGAGCAGTACTTC.

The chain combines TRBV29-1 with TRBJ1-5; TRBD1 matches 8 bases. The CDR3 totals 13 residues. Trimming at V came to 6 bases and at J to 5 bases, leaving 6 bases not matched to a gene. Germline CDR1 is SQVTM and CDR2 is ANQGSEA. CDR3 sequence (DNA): TGCAGCGTAAGTCTACAGGGGGATCAGCCCCAGCATTTT. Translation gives CSVSLQGDQPQHF.

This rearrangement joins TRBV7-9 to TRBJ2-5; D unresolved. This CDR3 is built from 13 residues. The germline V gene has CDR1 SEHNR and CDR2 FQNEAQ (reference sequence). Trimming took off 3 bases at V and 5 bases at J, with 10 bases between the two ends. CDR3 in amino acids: CASSLVQPETQYF. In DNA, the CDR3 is TGTGCCAGCAGCTTGGTTCAGCCGGAGACCCAGTACTTC.

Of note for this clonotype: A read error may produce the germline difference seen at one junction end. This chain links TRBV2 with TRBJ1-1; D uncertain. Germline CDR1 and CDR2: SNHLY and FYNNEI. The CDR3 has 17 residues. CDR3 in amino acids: CASSLKVRFIMNTEAFF. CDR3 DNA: TGTGCTAGCAGCCTAAAGGTCAGATTTATCATGAACACTGAAGCTTTCTTT.

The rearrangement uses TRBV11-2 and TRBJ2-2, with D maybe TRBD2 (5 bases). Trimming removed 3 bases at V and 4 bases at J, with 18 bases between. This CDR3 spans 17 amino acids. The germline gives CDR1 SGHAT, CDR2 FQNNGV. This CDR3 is CASSFGMSGITTGELFF. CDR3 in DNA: TGTGCCAGCAGCTTCGGAATGAGCGGCATCACCACCGGGGAGCTGTTTTTT.

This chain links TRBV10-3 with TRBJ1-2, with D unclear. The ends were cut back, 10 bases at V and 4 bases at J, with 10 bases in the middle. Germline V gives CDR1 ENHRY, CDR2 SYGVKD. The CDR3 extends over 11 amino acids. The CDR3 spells CATQAVYGYTF. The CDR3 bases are TGTGCCACTCAGGCGGTCTATGGCTACACCTTC.

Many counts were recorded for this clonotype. The CDR3 sequence: CSVTYSHSYEQYF. CDR3 bases: TGCAGCGTTACTTACAGTCACTCCTACGAGCAGTACTTC. The V gene is TRBV29-1, the J gene TRBJ2-7; D is uncertain. This CDR3 is built from 13 residues. V lost 5 bases, J lost 0 bases, and 11 bases lay in between. Germline V gene sequence: CDR1 SQVTM, CDR2 ANQGSEA.

In DNA, the CDR3 is TGTGCCAGCAGCATAGGGGGATTAGGGGGTGACACTGAAGCTTTCTTT. Translated, it gives CASSIGGLGGDTEAFF. V and J are TRBV28 and TRBJ1-1, with D possibly being TRBD1 (6 bases). The germline gives CDR1 MDHEN, CDR2 SYDVKM. The CDR3 has 16 amino acids. V was clipped by 6 bases and J by 3 bases, with 20 bases between them.

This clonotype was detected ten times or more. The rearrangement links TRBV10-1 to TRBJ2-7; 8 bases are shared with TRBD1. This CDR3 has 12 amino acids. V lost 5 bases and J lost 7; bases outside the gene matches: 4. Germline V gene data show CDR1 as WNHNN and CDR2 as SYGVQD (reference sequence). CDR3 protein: CASSWTGNEQYF. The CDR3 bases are TGCGCCAGCAGTTGGACAGGGAATGAGCAGTACTTC.

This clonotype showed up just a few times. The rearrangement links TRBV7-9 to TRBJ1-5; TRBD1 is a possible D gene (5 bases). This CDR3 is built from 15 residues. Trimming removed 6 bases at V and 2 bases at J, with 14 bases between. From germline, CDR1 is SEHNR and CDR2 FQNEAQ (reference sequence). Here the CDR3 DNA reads TGTGCCAGCAGTGAAACCGGGGGTCGCAATCAGCCCCAGCATTTT. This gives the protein CASSETGGRNQPQHF.